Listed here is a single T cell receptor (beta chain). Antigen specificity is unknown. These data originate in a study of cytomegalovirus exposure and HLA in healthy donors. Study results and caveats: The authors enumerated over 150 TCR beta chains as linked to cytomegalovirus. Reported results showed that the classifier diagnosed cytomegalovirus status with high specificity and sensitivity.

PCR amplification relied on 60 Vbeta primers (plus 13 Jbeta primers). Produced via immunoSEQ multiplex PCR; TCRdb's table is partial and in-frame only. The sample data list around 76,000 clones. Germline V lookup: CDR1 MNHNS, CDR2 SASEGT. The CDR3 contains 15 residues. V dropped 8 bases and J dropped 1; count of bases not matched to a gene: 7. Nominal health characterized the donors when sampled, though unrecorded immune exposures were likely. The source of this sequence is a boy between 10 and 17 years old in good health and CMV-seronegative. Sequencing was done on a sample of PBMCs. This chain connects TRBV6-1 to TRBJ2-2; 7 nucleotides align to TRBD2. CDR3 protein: CASGNGGGNTGELFF. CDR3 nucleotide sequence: TGTGCCAGCGGTAATGGGGGGGGGAACACCGGGGAGCTGTTTTTT.